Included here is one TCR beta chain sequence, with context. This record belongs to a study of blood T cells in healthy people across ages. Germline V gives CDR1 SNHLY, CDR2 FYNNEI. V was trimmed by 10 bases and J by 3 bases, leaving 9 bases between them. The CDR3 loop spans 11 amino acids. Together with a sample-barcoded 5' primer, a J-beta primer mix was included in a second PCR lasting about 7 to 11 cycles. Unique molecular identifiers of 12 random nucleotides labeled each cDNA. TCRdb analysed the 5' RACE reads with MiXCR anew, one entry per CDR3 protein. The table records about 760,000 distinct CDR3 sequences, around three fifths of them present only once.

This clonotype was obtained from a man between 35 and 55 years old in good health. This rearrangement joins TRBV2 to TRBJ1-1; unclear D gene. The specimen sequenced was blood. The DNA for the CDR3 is TGTGCCACCAATGAGGACACTGAAGCTTTCTTT. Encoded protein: CATNEDTEAFF.